The present TCR beta chain was sequenced within a study of shared clonotypes between healthy human individuals. Overall study: Researchers assigned three CD4 naive, three CD4 memory, two CD8 naive and one CD8 memory plate to each donor. Study-wide findings and caveats: Large depth notwithstanding, sorted-subset sequencing proved incomplete by rarefaction.

Per the authors' pipeline: Junction-only immunoSEQ data arrived without quality scores, meaning filtering differed. Clones were sequenced by immunoSEQ multiplex PCR, and TCRdb holds only the in-frame ones, with some missing. That table gives V, J and clone size, and the DNA gave D and trimming. The top ten hold approximately 1.2% of the sample, which has about 2 million clones, over 85% seen once. Germline V lookup: CDR1 MNHEY, CDR2 SVGAGI. The CDR3 runs 14 residues. Trimming pared 2 bases from V and 4 bases from J, leaving 11 bases between. About this clone: Its antigen is not identified.

The naive CD8 subset, CD45RO-negative cells positively selected for CCR7, excluded terminally differentiated effector memory CD45RA+ cells. Participating donors were healthy, HIV-negative adults free of recent acute infections or vaccinations. The genes are TRBV6-5 and TRBJ1-1; tentative D call: TRBD1 (5 bases). Material: naive CD8+ T cells sorted from blood. The clonotype was recovered from a man aged 18 to 29 in good health. The DNA for the CDR3 is TGTGCCAGCAGTTACCAGGGTTTAGGCACTGAAGCTTTCTTT. It codes for CASSYQGLGTEAFF.